This TCR beta chain was observed in a study of T cells expressing NK-cell markers. Looking at the study overall: Repertoires of TCR beta were obtained from T cells sorted as CD3+CD56+NKG2C+, CD3+CD56+NKG2C- and CD3+CD56-NKG2C+. Notes on the study in general: Topping the CD3+CD56-NKG2C+ fraction as well were these clonotypes, in a few donors.

About this clonotype: Antigen specificity is unknown.

TCRdb re-called the 5' RACE reads and catalogs CDR3 proteins one per entry, DNA excluded. Its listing shows over 200,000 distinct CDR3 sequences. This CDR3 spans 15 amino acids. Germline loops: CDR1 SGHDT, CDR2 YYEEEE. Sequences were obtained from blood T cells: a sorted CD56 or NKG2C T cell subset, CD4+ or CD8+ T cells, or bulk PBMC T cells (not recorded which). J is TRBJ2-1 and V is TRBV5-6; the D gene TCRdb calls, TRBD2, cannot be checked with no DNA. The receptor was derived from a man aged 18 to 29 in good health. The CDR3 loop reads CASSSLAGGRNEQFF.